This entry is about one T cell receptor (beta chain). The table came from immunoSEQ multiplex PCR; TCRdb's copy has only in-frame clones and leaves some out. The table lists about 44,000 clones, around 96% of them singletons. This entry belongs to a study of technical replicates of blood from a handful of donors. CDR3 length: 15 amino acids. Germline V gene data show CDR1 as LNHNV and CDR2 as YYDKDF (reference sequence). V was cut by 0 bases and J by 5 bases, with 13 bases left in between. The chain has TRBV15 and TRBJ2-5; TRBD1 is a possible D gene (5 bases). The TCR originated in a human donor in good health. Sequenced input: T cells isolated from PBMCs. In DNA, the CDR3 is TGTGCCACCAGCAGAGAAGGGGCTATAGGGGAGACCCAGTACTTC. It yields the protein CATSREGAIGETQYF. Full variable domain (missing parts from reference TRBV15 and TRBJ2-5): DAMVIQNPRYQVTQFGKPVTLSCSQTLNHNVMYWYQQKSSQAPKLLFHYYDKDFNNEADTPDNFQSRRPNTSFCFLDIRSPGLGDTAMYLCATSREGAIGETQYFGPGTRLLVL.